These T cell receptor beta chains were read from a single sample in a study of post-analysis software for immune sequencing data. Via MiXCR, TCRdb re-called the PCR reads, giving one row per CDR3 protein. The data hold approximately 350,000 distinct CDR3 sequences, with roughly 30% observed a single time. Sample: blood. The receptors were sampled from a girl aged 10 to 17 with multiple sclerosis. CDR3s include the opening cysteine and the closing phenylalanine or tryptophan. The order of the fields is D gene, V gene, clone size, J gene, CDR3 protein, CDR3 DNA. D genes are given only for firm matches. Where a row states a size, it is once, few, many or the class of an expanded clone; other rows omit it.

d_gene: TRBD2; v_gene: TRBV12-3/TRBV12-4; abundance: -; j_gene: TRBJ2-5; CDR3aa: CASSLAGAQTETQYF; CDR3nt: TGTGCCAGCAGTCTAGCGGGGGCCCAGACGGAGACCCAGTACTTC
d_gene: -; v_gene: TRBV4-3; abundance: few; j_gene: TRBJ1-4; CDR3aa: CASSSRGANEKLFF; CDR3nt: TGCGCCAGCAGCTCCCGGGGAGCTAATGAAAAACTGTTTTTT
d_gene: -; v_gene: TRBV10-3; abundance: -; j_gene: TRBJ2-7; CDR3aa: CAISWRDTNEQYF; CDR3nt: TGTGCCATCAGCTGGCGAGACACCAACGAGCAGTACTTC
d_gene: -; v_gene: TRBV4-1; abundance: -; j_gene: TRBJ1-3; CDR3aa: CASSQDRDSGNTIYF; CDR3nt: TGCGCCAGCAGCCAAGATCGCGACTCTGGAAACACCATATATTTT
d_gene: -; v_gene: TRBV4-1; abundance: few; j_gene: TRBJ2-7; CDR3aa: CASSQDSPLGEQYF; CDR3nt: TGCGCCAGCAGCCAAGACTCCCCCCTTGGCGAGCAGTACTTC
d_gene: -; v_gene: TRBV7-2; abundance: -; j_gene: TRBJ2-5; CDR3aa: CASSLDGGRFGETQYF; CDR3nt: TGTGCCAGCAGCTTAGATGGGGGCAGGTTTGGGGAGACCCAGTACTTC
d_gene: -; v_gene: TRBV4-1; abundance: -; j_gene: TRBJ2-6; CDR3aa: CASRKLGGTAHSGANVLTF; CDR3nt: TGCGCCAGCAGAAAGCTAGGGGGGACCGCCCACTCTGGGGCCAACGTCCTGACTTTC
d_gene: -; v_gene: TRBV2; abundance: -; j_gene: TRBJ2-5; CDR3aa: CTSSGTGRVQETQYF; CDR3nt: TGTACCAGCAGTGGTACAGGCAGAGTACAAGAGACCCAGTACTTC
d_gene: TRBD1; v_gene: TRBV6-1; abundance: -; j_gene: TRBJ2-7; CDR3aa: CASRPTGGRLYEQYF; CDR3nt: TGTGCCAGCAGACCTACAGGGGGTAGACTCTACGAGCAGTACTTC
d_gene: -; v_gene: TRBV5-1; abundance: -; j_gene: TRBJ2-3; CDR3aa: CASTRDGLTDTQYF; CDR3nt: TGCGCCAGCACTAGGGACGGCCTCACAGATACGCAGTATTTT
d_gene: TRBD1; v_gene: TRBV9; abundance: few; j_gene: TRBJ1-6; CDR3aa: CASTGQGAGSPLHF; CDR3nt: TGTGCCAGCACCGGACAGGGGGCCGGTTCACCCCTCCACTTT
d_gene: -; v_gene: TRBV4-1; abundance: few; j_gene: TRBJ1-6; CDR3aa: CASRQLTRSSYNSPLHF; CDR3nt: TGCGCCAGCAGGCAACTTACGAGAAGCTCCTATAATTCACCCCTCCACTTT
d_gene: -; v_gene: TRBV5-5; abundance: -; j_gene: TRBJ1-2; CDR3aa: CASSLRQGQLGYGYTF; CDR3nt: TGTGCCAGCAGCTTGAGGCAGGGCCAGCTGGGCTATGGCTACACCTTC
d_gene: -; v_gene: TRBV5-1; abundance: few; j_gene: TRBJ1-4; CDR3aa: CASSLGWAPAEKLFF; CDR3nt: TGCGCCAGCAGCTTGGGATGGGCCCCGGCGGAAAAACTGTTTTTT
d_gene: -; v_gene: TRBV10-2; abundance: few; j_gene: TRBJ2-1; CDR3aa: CASSAGRPPNNEQFF; CDR3nt: TGCGCCAGCAGTGCGGGCAGGCCCCCCAACAATGAGCAGTTCTTC
d_gene: TRBD1; v_gene: TRBV7-9; abundance: -; j_gene: TRBJ1-4; CDR3aa: CASSTSTGVGEKLFF; CDR3nt: TGTGCCAGCAGCACCTCGACAGGGGTTGGTGAAAAACTGTTTTTT
d_gene: -; v_gene: TRBV5-1; abundance: -; j_gene: TRBJ2-4; CDR3aa: CASSRDGKNIQYF; CDR3nt: TGCGCCAGCAGCCGGGACGGTAAAAACATTCAGTACTTC
d_gene: -; v_gene: TRBV27; abundance: -; j_gene: TRBJ2-1; CDR3aa: CASSLEGGDTGRIYNEQFF; CDR3nt: TGTGCCAGCAGTTTAGAGGGGGGAGACACGGGGCGGATCTACAATGAGCAGTTCTTC
d_gene: -; v_gene: TRBV20-1; abundance: few; j_gene: TRBJ2-7; CDR3aa: CSARDLWQGGSYEQYF; CDR3nt: TGCAGTGCTAGAGATCTTTGGCAGGGGGGCTCCTACGAGCAGTACTTC
d_gene: -; v_gene: TRBV7-2; abundance: few; j_gene: TRBJ1-2; CDR3aa: CASSPRAYGYTF; CDR3nt: TGTGCCAGCAGCCCGCGGGCCTATGGCTACACCTTC
d_gene: -; v_gene: TRBV5-1; abundance: -; j_gene: TRBJ2-7; CDR3aa: CASSWVGGHSYEHYF; CDR3nt: TGCGCCAGCAGCTGGGTCGGGGGACACTCCTACGAGCACTACTTC